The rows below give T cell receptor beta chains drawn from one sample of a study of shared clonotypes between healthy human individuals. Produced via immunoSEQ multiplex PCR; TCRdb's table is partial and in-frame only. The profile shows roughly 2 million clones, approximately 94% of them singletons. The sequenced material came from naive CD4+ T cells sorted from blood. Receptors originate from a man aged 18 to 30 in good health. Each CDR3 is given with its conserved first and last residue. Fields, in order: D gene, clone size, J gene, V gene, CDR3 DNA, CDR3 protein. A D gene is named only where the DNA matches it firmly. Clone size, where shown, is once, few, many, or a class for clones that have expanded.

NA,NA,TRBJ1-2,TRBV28,TGTGCCAGCAGTCTCCGACAGGCTAACTATGGCTACACCTTC,CASSLRQANYGYTF
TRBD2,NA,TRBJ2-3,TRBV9,TGTGCCAGCAGCGTAGCAGGCGGGGGGGCAAAAGATACGCAGTATTTT,CASSVAGGGAKDTQYF
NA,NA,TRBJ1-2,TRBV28,TGTGCCAGCAGTTTATCGGGAGGCAAGAAACGGGTTGGGGATGGCTACACCTTC,CASSLSGGKKRVGDGYTF
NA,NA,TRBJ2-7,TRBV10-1,TGCGCCAGCAGTGAGTCGGGTGCAAGCTACGAGCAGTACTTC,CASSESGASYEQYF
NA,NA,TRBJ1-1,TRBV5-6,TGTGCCAGCAGCTTGGGTTGGAGCGGGGTGACTGAAGCTTTCTTT,CASSLGWSGVTEAFF
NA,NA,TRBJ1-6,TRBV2,TGTGCCAGCAGTTTTCGAGATAATTCACCCCTCCACTTT,CASSFRDNSPLHF
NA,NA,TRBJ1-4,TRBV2,TGTGCCACCAAGCAGATAACTAATGAAAAACTGTTTTTT,CATKQITNEKLFF
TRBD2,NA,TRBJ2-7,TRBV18,TGTGCCAGCTCACCCAGGACTAGCGGAGACAGCGAGCAGTACTTC,CASSPRTSGDSEQYF
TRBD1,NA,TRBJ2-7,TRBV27,TGTGCCAGCAGTCCCCGGGACAGGGTTACCTACGAGCAGTACTTC,CASSPRDRVTYEQYF
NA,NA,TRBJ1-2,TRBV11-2,TGTGCCAGCAGCTTAGATCGGGCGCCAAACTATGGCTACACCTTC,CASSLDRAPNYGYTF
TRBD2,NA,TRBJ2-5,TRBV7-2,TGTGCCAGCAGCTTAGGGGTAGCGGGAGAGCGAGAGACCCAGTACTTC,CASSLGVAGERETQYF
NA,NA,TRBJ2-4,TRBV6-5,TGTGCCAGCAGTCCACGACTGGCCCCGGGAGACATTCAGTACTTC,CASSPRLAPGDIQYF
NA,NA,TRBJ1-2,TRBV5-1,TGCGCCAGCAGCTCCCTATCGGGGGGGTATGGCTACACCTTC,CASSSLSGGYGYTF
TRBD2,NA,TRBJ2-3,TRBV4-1,TGCGCCAGCAGCCAAGGAGATACTAGCGGGCGCACAGATACGCAGTATTTT,CASSQGDTSGRTDTQYF
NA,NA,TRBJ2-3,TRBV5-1,TGCGCCAGCAGCTTGGTCTTGGGGAGCACAGATACGCAGTATTTT,CASSLVLGSTDTQYF
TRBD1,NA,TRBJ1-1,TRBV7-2,TGTGCCAGCAGCTTAGCGGGACAGGGAACTGAAGCTTTCTTT,CASSLAGQGTEAFF
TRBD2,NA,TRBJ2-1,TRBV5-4,TGTGCCAGCAGCTTGGGTGTTAGCGGGAGGGGGAATGAGCAGTTCTTC,CASSLGVSGRGNEQFF
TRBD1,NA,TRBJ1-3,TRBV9,TGTGCCAGCAGCGAACGGGATCAGGGGGCGACTGGAAACACCATATATTTT,CASSERDQGATGNTIYF
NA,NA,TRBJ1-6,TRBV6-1,TGTGCCAGCAGCCGGACATACCCATATAATTCACCCCTCCACTTT,CASSRTYPYNSPLHF
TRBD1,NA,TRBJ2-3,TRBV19,TGTGCCAGTAGTTCCCCGGACAGGAGATCCACAGATACGCAGTATTTT,CASSSPDRRSTDTQYF
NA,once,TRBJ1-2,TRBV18,TGTGCCAGCTCACCATTAATTACTACGGCGGACTATGGCTACACCTTC,CASSPLITTADYGYTF
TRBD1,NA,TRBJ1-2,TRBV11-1,TGTGCCAGCAGCCCCGGGACAGGCTATGGCTACACCTTC,CASSPGTGYGYTF
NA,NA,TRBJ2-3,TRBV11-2,TGTGCCAGCAGCTTAAGGCTAGCGCCAGATACGCAGTATTTT,CASSLRLAPDTQYF
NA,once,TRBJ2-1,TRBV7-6,TGTGCCAGCAGCTTAGGGCGGGACAACAATGAGCAGTTCTTC,CASSLGRDNNEQFF
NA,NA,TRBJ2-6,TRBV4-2,TGTGCCAGCAGCCAAGGAGGGGTCCGGGACATTGGCTCTGGGGCCAACGTCCTGACTTTC,CASSQGGVRDIGSGANVLTF
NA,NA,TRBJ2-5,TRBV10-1,TGCGCCAGCAGTGAGTCAAGGGGACAAGAGACCCAGTACTTC,CASSESRGQETQYF
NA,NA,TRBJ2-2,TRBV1,TGCACCAGCCGACACAGGGGGCGCGGGAACACCGGGGAGCTGTTTTTT,CTSRHRGRGNTGELFF
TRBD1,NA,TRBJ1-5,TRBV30,TGTGCCTGGAGCCCCCGGGACAGGGAGTTTCAGCCCCAGCATTTT,CAWSPRDREFQPQHF
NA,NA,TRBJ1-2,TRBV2,TGTGCCAGCAGTGTTAACGCCTATGGCTACACCTTC,CASSVNAYGYTF
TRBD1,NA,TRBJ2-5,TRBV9,TGTGCCAGCAGCGTTACAGGGGCCGAGACCCAGTACTTC,CASSVTGAETQYF
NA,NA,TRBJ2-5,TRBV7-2,TGTGCCAGCAGCTTAGGAGGATCCCAACTAGAGACCCAGTACTTC,CASSLGGSQLETQYF
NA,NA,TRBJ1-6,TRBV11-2,TGTGCCAGCAGCTTAGATCTCCTTCCCCTCCACTTT,CASSLDLLPLHF
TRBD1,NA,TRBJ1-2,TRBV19,TGTGCCAGTAGTATCCCAGGACAGGGATTTTCTGGCTACACCTTC,CASSIPGQGFSGYTF
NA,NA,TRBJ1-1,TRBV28,TGTGCCAGCAGTGCCTCCTTTACTAAAGCTTTCTTT,CASSASFTKAFF
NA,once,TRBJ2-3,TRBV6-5,TGTGCCAGCAGTCGAGGACCGGACACAGATACGCAGTATTTT,CASSRGPDTDTQYF
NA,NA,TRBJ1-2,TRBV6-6,TGTGCCAGCAGTTACTCACGAGAGGGGGGGTACACCTTC,CASSYSREGGYTF
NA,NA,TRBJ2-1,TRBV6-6,TGTGCCAGCAGTTACTCAGCCCGCGGGGCCTACAATGAGCAGTTCTTC,CASSYSARGAYNEQFF
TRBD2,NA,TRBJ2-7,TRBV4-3,TGCGCCAGCAGCCAAGGGGGGACTAGCGGGAGGGCCCAGCAGTACTTC,CASSQGGTSGRAQQYF
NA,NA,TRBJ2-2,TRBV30,TGTGCCTACTCCATCTCACGTACCTCCAGGGAGCTGTTTTTT,CAYSISRTSRELFF
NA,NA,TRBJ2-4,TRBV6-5,TGTGCCAGCAGCCGCGGGGAGAGCGGAGATCACTTC,CASSRGESGDHF
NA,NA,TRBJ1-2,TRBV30,TGTGCCTGGAGTGTAAATGCCCTCTATGGCTACACCTTC,CAWSVNALYGYTF
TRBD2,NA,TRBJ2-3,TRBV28,TGTGCCAGCAGTTTTCGACTAGCGGGGGGGGATACGCAGTATTTT,CASSFRLAGGDTQYF
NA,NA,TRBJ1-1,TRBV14,TGTGCCAGCAGCCAGTGGGACCCAGAGGGCACTGAAGCTTTCTTT,CASSQWDPEGTEAFF
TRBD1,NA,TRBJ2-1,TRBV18,TGTGCCAGCTCAGTCTTCAACAGGGGCGCCCTTGTGGATGAGCAGTTCTTC,CASSVFNRGALVDEQFF
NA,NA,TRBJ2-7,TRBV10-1,TGCGCCACCCCGGACCTCTACTCCTACGAGCAGTACTTC,CATPDLYSYEQYF